The present T cell receptor beta chain was sequenced within a study of blood T cell repertoires in COVID-19. This CDR3 contains 15 residues. V shed 2 bases, J shed 9 bases, and the junction held 8 bases outside the gene matches. Germline loops: CDR1 MNHEY, CDR2 SVGAGI. The repertoire was sequenced with immunoSEQ multiplex PCR; TCRdb's copy has only in-frame clones and lacks some. This table has roughly 250,000 clones, approximately 84% appearing once. The chain joins TRBV6-5 to TRBJ2-5, with 11 bases that match TRBD2. Sample: peripheral blood. The receptor comes from a woman of 80 years or more with acute or convalescent COVID-19. Here the CDR3 DNA reads TGTGCCAGCAGTTACGGGACTAGCGGTCAAGGGCCCCAGTACTTC. Translation gives CASSYGTSGQGPQYF.